This T cell receptor (beta chain) derives from a study of cytomegalovirus exposure and HLA in healthy donors. Though probably carrying unrecorded immune exposures, donors were nominally healthy at sampling. Study-level findings and limits: Reports state that TCR beta sequences accurately predicted most subjects' HLA-A and HLA-B alleles. A previous analysis found most TCR beta V segments productive roughly 87% or roughly 30% of the time. Cytomegalovirus-associated TCR beta chains were listed, numbering around 150.

Primers: 60 Vbeta forward and 13 Jbeta reverse. Profiled with immunoSEQ multiplex PCR; TCRdb holds only in-frame clones, not every one. The table has roughly 200,000 clones, around 75% seen once. With respect to this clone: The antigen is not known.

The CDR3 has 16 residues. V gave up 7 bases and J gave up 2 bases, with 18 bases separating them. Germline CDR1 is MNHNY and CDR2 is SVGAGI (reference sequence). The TCR comes from a male donor in good health and CMV-seronegative. Sequencing was done on a sample of PBMCs. The J gene is TRBJ1-5, the V gene TRBV6-6, with no clear D. CDR3 nucleotide sequence: TGTGCCAGCACCCCATGGGAACGGGGTCGCAATCAGCCCCAGCATTTT. Its protein is CASTPWERGRNQPQHF.